The TCR beta chain under discussion was sequenced for a study of shared clonotypes between healthy human individuals. Study details: Donors had three CD4 naive, three CD4 memory, two CD8 naive and one CD8 memory plate apiece. General study findings and limits: Represented genetic and exposure-history diversity was restricted by having few donors. Researchers sampled only blood; tissue repertoires likely differ.

About this clone: What it recognizes is unknown.

Sequencing was performed with immunoSEQ multiplex PCR; in TCRdb, only in-frame clones are kept and a portion is missing. The table has 730,000 or so clones, around 72% seen once. What was sequenced was memory CD4+ T cells sorted from blood. The subset was: CD45RA-negative fraction. This TCR came from a woman aged 25 to 39 in good health.

CDR3 loop: CASSLARGMDTEAFF. The CDR3 nucleotides are TGTGCCAGCAGCCTGGCTCGAGGGATGGACACTGAAGCTTTCTTT. The chain combines TRBV5-6 with TRBJ1-1; D unclear. CDR1 is SGHDT, CDR2 YYEEEE, per germline. CDR3 size: 15 residues. V was cut by 4 bases and J by 3 bases, with 16 bases left in between.